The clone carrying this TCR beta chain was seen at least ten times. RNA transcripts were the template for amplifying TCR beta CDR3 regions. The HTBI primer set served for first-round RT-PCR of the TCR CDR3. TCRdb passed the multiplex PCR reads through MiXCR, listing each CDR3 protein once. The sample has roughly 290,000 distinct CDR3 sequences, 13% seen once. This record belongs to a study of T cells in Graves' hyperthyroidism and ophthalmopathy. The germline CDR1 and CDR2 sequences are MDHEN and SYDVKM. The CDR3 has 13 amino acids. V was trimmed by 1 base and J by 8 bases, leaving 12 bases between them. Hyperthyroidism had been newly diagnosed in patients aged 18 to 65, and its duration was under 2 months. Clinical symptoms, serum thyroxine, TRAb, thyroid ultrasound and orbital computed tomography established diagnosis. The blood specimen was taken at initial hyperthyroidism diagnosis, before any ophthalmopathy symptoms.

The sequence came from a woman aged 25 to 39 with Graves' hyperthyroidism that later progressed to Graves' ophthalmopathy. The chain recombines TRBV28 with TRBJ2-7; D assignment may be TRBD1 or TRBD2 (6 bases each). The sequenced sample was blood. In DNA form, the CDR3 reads TGTGCCAGCAGTTTATCCCGGGGGACACAGCAGTACTTC. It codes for CASSLSRGTQQYF. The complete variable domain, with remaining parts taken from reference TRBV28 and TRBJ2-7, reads DVKVTQSSRYLVKRTGEKVFLECVQDMDHENMFWYRQDPGLGLRLIYFSYDVKMKEKGDIPEGYSVSREKKERFSLILESASTNQTSMYLCASSLSRGTQQYFGPGTRLTVT.